This record concerns one TCR beta chain sequence. Its antigen remains undetermined. No much larger clonotype is one base removed from it; base qualities were not supplied. To identify antigen-specific CD4+ T cell clonotypes by their expansion, the ViraFEST assay first stimulated PBMC with viral peptide pools and then applied TCR sequencing. After 10 days of culture, CD4+ T cells were isolated with the EasySep CD4+ T cell isolation kit. Two doses of either the BNT162b2 or the mRNA-1273 mRNA SARS-CoV-2 vaccine were administered to participants. The absence of prior SARS-CoV-2 infection in healthy vaccine recipients was confirmed by negative nucleocapsid antibodies before and after vaccination. Each well held two million PBMC cultured in IMDM containing approximately 5% human AB serum, 9.5 to 10 IU/ml IL-2 and gentamicin, along with roughly 10 ug/ml peptides. On days 3 and 7, half of the culture medium was replaced with fresh IL-2-containing medium. Unless otherwise noted, each peptide stimulation condition was cultured in triplicate wells. PBMC were separated from whole blood using Ficoll-Paque Plus gradient centrifugation and were then either cryopreserved at -140C or used fresh. The overlapping peptide pools covered the spike proteins of SARS-CoV-2 as well as those of the common cold coronaviruses HCoV-NL63, HCoV-OC43 and HCoV-229E. The QIAamp micro DNA kit was used to extract genomic DNA from the cultured CD4+ T cells.

The germline ends are 9 bases apart after V is trimmed by 3 bases and J by 1 base. From cysteine to phenylalanine, the CDR3 is 13 amino acids long. Of all the DNA, just the CDR3 is kept, 39 bases in frame from base 1. From a lookup of the germline V gene, CDR1 and CDR2 are SQVTM and ANQGSEA. This sample is drawn from a study of vaccination effects on CD4 cells after COVID-19 (dated by TCRdb to about 2022). About the study as a whole: Post-vaccine samples across the study were collected a median of 72 days after the second dose, with a range of 14 to 241. SARS-CoV-2 spike-specific CD4+ TCR repertoires were compared before and after mRNA vaccination in COVID-19 convalescent patients and in infection-naive vaccine recipients. In the study, cultures from other donors were sequenced using the Oncomine TCR Beta short-read assay on an Illumina iSeq 100. Altogether, over 9 COVID-19 convalescent patients and a few SARS-CoV-2-naive healthy vaccine recipients made up the full study.

Library preparation employed the immunoSEQ multiplex PCR assay. DNA from the cultured and isolated CD4+ T cells underwent TCR beta CDR3 sequencing. On the study's bioinformatics: The analysis removed non-productive TCR sequences, trimmed reads to the CDR3 region, and retained only CDR3s that were 7 or more amino acids long. The MANAFEST web app was used to pick out antigen-specific clonotypes by comparing their expansion in peptide wells with that in reference cultures. For clones to be considered positive, expansion at FDR<0.05 versus reference and all other wells, an odds ratio above 5, and a frequency above 0.1% in two replicate wells were required. Clonotypes significantly expanded in SARS-CoV-2 spike wells and in at least one common cold coronavirus spike condition were defined as cross-reactive. CDR3 similarity was assessed by Levenshtein distance with the stringdist R package, and unrooted trees were built with ape in R 3.6.1. TCRdb obtained this table from immuneACCESS and retained in-frame rearrangements with V and J assigned. These tables miss some clones; where compared with another copy, unresolved V genes account for less than half of the shortfall, and the remainder is unexplained. That table furnishes V, J and clone size, whereas the DNA furnished D and trimming. A total of more than 25,000 clones appear in this sample, 74% of them only once. The ten most abundant clones make up about 14% of the sample.

What the study reported, not specific to this receptor: Among healthy vaccine recipients, nearly all vaccine-induced clones were SARS-CoV-2 mono-reactive, and just 1 of 255 was cross-reactive with common cold coronaviruses. Marked clonal contraction was observed in both infection-induced and vaccine-induced clones at late post-vaccination timepoints, consistent with waning T cell responses. The study was limited by a small number of convalescent patients and lacked early post-infection timepoints.

The V and J genes are TRBV29-1 and TRBJ1-1; the D gene identity is not certain. The material sequenced was CD4+ T cells from PBMCs cultured with HCoV-229E spike peptides, taken after COVID-19 vaccination. Interpreted using the paper, the cell subset or site label stands for: HCoV-229E spike overlapping peptide pool stimulation. This TCR came from a human donor who received a COVID-19 vaccine. The sequenced DNA: TGCAGCGTTGACCCGGGTGCGAACACTGAAGCTTTCTTT. The translation is CSVDPGANTEAFF.